This TCR beta chain was obtained from a study of cytomegalovirus exposure and HLA in healthy donors (dated by TCRdb to the late 2010s). For context, the study as a whole: In an earlier analysis of some 550 of the donors, 276 Gb of sequence data and 90 million to 130 million unique TCR beta sequences from approximately 180 million T cells were reported. A later analysis re-analyzed previously published TCR beta repertoires from hundreds of donors and added high-resolution HLA genotyping to study TCR occurrence patterns. Typing coverage differed by locus: A, B, C, DRB1 and DQB1 were typed in about 620-630 donors, DQA1 in around 500, DPA1 in over 600, and DPB1 in roughly 450. The study profiled the T cell repertoires of under 850 subjects by immunosequencing and related them to cytomegalovirus serostatus. An early release covering roughly 640 HLA-typed donors comprised 250 to 350 gigabases of sequencing data and around 86 million unique TCR sequences. High-throughput TCR immunosequencing, statistical association of individual TCRs with disease status, and machine learning were combined to predict cytomegalovirus infection status. Rather than drawing on any new phenotypic data, the later analysis identified candidate immune exposures from TCR beta sequences and the way those sequences occurred across donors. Donor age, sex, ethnicity and CMV serostatus were compiled alongside the repertoire data. Of the 300 to 450 genotyped donors, roughly 85% fell in the genetic ancestry cluster associated with self-reported Caucasian donors. Both class I and class II loci were covered by HLA typing, at four-digit resolution. All discovery cohort repertoires had been generated on a single sequencing platform. Four or five DR-DQ haplotypes were handled as single units for association and clustering because linkage in the cohort was strong. To decide whether each TCR beta V gene segment behaved as functional or pseudogenic, an earlier analysis of 587 of the donors relied on high-throughput TCR beta sequencing. A separate validation cohort of approximately 130 different subjects was used in addition to the roughly 670-subject first cohort. The study aimed to test whether cataloging public T cell receptors could reveal signatures of past pathogen exposure. Across 398 genotyped donors of the cohort, an average of approximately 240,000 unique TCR beta nucleotide sequences per donor were sequenced, and roughly a sixth of those sequences were non-productive. A later genetic analysis took genome-wide SNP genotypes for about three fifths of the 666 donors and used that subset as a discovery cohort. Points the paper makes about the study in general: According to a later genetic analysis, donors in an Asian-associated ancestry cluster had fewer N-insertions in productive TCRs than the approximately 710-donor mean. A few of the identified cytomegalovirus-associated TCR beta chains were confirmed in vitro to be specific for cytomegalovirus antigens. While some public TCRs were present in many individuals, most TCR sequences turned up only very rarely across donors. Presence/absence analyses assumed roughly uniform sequencing depth across donors, an assumption that may not hold. Several of the top co-occurrence clusters appeared to be linked to parvovirus B19, influenza, CMV and Epstein-Barr virus, according to a later analysis. Because HLA typing was unavailable for some donors at each locus, only the typed subset was used in association tests. CMV serostatus was the only immune exposure information available for the cohort. A further reported finding was that TCR beta sequences accurately predicted the HLA-A and HLA-B alleles for most subjects in the first cohort. Compared with equally common non-associated chains, HLA-associated TCR beta chains in a later analysis were more clonally expanded and had lower generation probabilities. A later analysis found that TCR association rates varied across HLA loci, with DRB1 alleles showing the most associated TCRs and HLA-C alleles the fewest. Over 15 rarely observed V segments, including chromosome 9 orphons, were excluded from the earlier analysis of several hundred of the donors because counts were too low. Linkage disequilibrium might explain the correlated functional status among segregating V segments, but an unknown experimental factor could not be ruled out. The sequencing pipeline was judged likely to have produced a cluster of highly shared sequence variants as a technical artifact. A total of 150 or so TCR beta chains were listed by the study as associated with cytomegalovirus. At a false discovery rate of 0.05, a later analysis linked 16,951 TCR beta sequences to specific HLA alleles. A later analysis found that most CMV-associated TCR beta chains appeared HLA-restricted, with HLA associations seemingly driven largely by CMV exposure. Some IMGT-functional V segments, including TRBV6-2 and TRBV6-3, could not be told apart with the 87-base-pair reads, so those segments were excluded. In an earlier analysis of about 540 of the donors, most TCR beta V segments were observed in productive rearrangements about 87% or about 30% of the time, broadly matching IMGT annotations. Strong co-occurrence of HLA alleles, especially DR and DQ, made assigning TCR associations to individual alleles difficult. In a later genetic analysis, a missense DCLRE1C variant was associated with V-gene and J-gene trimming of TCR beta chains, and the association was replicated in an independent cohort. The cohort was sequenced for TCR beta chains only, and without alpha or paired-chain data the features that could be detected were limited. In both the original and validation cohorts, the classifier was reported to diagnose cytomegalovirus status with high specificity and sensitivity. According to the authors, the approach could potentially be generalized to other disease states and immunological phenotypes.

The cohort comprised 550 to 700 healthy bone marrow donors. Cohort members were all nominally healthy when sampled, although unrecorded immune exposures were likely present. The donor was CMV seronegative and was included in the group of a few hundred seronegative cohort members. A peripheral blood sample was provided by each donor, and peripheral blood mononuclear cells were used for TCR beta sequencing. The Qiagen DNeasy Blood Extraction Kit was used to extract genomic DNA from the blood cell samples. The germline V gene sets CDR1 to SGHRS and CDR2 to YFSETQ. The CDR3 numbers 14 residues from cysteine through phenylalanine. Just the 42-base CDR3 DNA is kept, in frame starting at base 1. V loses 2 bases of germline sequence and J loses 1 base, and the interval between the two ends is 10 bases. The library was prepared using the immunoSEQ multiplex PCR assay. A mixture of 60 forward primers for TCR Vbeta segments and 13 reverse primers for TCR Jbeta segments was used in the multiplex PCR. The CDR3 region of rearranged TCR beta genes was amplified from genomic DNA by a multiplex PCR assay. On the Illumina HiSeq System, the amplified TCR beta libraries were sequenced as 87-base-pair reads. In the source study's methods: Across the 700 or so repertoires, a later analysis counted tens of millions of unique TCR beta chains, roughly 11 million of which were shared by at least two donors. Raw reads were error-corrected and collapsed into unique sequences with a nearest-neighbor algorithm that merged closely related sequences to remove PCR and sequencing errors. To assign V, D and J gene segments, CDR3 sequences were aligned to IMGT reference sequences. For a sequence to be retained, a match of at least six nucleotides was required to both a V gene segment and a J gene segment. Rearrangements were called productive when the CDR3 lacked stop codons and stayed in frame with V and J; all others were non-productive. Following IMGT convention, CDR3 was defined as the stretch from the second conserved V-encoded cysteine up to the conserved J-encoded phenylalanine. Sequences without an unambiguous match to a single V gene segment were excluded from the earlier analysis of 500 to 700 of the donors. In an earlier analysis of approximately 590 of the donors, a V segment was called functional when productive rearrangements were above 56.7%, and segregating when the standard deviation between donors exceeded 5%. A statistical classification framework was developed to diagnose cytomegalovirus status using the catalog of TCR beta chain sequences. V and J gene assignment, in a later analysis, came from comparing TCR nucleotide sequences with IMGT/GENE-DB human TR gene sequences. Using the TCRdist pipeline, a later analysis assigned CDR3 sequences along with most-parsimonious VDJ recombination scenarios. In a later analysis, each TCR beta chain was defined by its CDR3 amino acid sequence together with its V-gene family, and reads lacking a unique V-gene family were excluded. In a later analysis, 500 to 700 highly shared, low-generation-probability nucleotide sequences were removed to address suspected cross-contamination and a sequencing artifact. In a later analysis, a clonal expansion index for each public chain was calculated from normalized within-repertoire ranks of inferred template counts. Generation probabilities in a later analysis came from a VDJ recombination model fitted to out-of-frame rearrangements, and those results were checked against IGoR. In a later analysis, hypergeometric tests were used to score TCR-TCR, TCR-HLA and TCR-CMV co-occurrence, with a repertoire-size bias correction applied to TCR pairs. To estimate false discovery rates, a later analysis permuted the HLA or CMV assignments 20 times. A later analysis grouped co-occurring TCRs with DBSCAN, adding TCRdist sequence similarity when clustering within HLA-allele-positive subsets. Co-occurrence clustering excluded repertoires with fewer than 30,000 or more than 120,000 public chains, plus five with anomalous nucleotide sharing. TCRdb mirrors the immuneACCESS table, restricted to in-frame sequences. Some clones are absent from its copies; in checked studies, under half trace to an unresolved V gene, and the reason for the others is unknown. Clone size and V and J calls were adopted from that table, with D and trimming inferred from the DNA. Present in this sample are 170,000 or so clones, around 83% of which were seen just once. Roughly 1.5% of the sample belongs to the ten largest clones.

On this clone itself: Its recognized antigen is unknown. Base quality data are lacking; no much larger clone is found one base away.

Recombination linked TRBV5-1 to TRBJ2-7; tentative D gene TRBD2, with 5 bases matching. The specimen sequenced was PBMCs. This TCR was sampled from a man in his fifties or sixties in good health and CMV-seronegative. The DNA sequence is given as TGCGCCAGCAGCTTCTGGGGAGAATCCTACGAGCAGTACTTC. This yields the protein CASSFWGESYEQYF.